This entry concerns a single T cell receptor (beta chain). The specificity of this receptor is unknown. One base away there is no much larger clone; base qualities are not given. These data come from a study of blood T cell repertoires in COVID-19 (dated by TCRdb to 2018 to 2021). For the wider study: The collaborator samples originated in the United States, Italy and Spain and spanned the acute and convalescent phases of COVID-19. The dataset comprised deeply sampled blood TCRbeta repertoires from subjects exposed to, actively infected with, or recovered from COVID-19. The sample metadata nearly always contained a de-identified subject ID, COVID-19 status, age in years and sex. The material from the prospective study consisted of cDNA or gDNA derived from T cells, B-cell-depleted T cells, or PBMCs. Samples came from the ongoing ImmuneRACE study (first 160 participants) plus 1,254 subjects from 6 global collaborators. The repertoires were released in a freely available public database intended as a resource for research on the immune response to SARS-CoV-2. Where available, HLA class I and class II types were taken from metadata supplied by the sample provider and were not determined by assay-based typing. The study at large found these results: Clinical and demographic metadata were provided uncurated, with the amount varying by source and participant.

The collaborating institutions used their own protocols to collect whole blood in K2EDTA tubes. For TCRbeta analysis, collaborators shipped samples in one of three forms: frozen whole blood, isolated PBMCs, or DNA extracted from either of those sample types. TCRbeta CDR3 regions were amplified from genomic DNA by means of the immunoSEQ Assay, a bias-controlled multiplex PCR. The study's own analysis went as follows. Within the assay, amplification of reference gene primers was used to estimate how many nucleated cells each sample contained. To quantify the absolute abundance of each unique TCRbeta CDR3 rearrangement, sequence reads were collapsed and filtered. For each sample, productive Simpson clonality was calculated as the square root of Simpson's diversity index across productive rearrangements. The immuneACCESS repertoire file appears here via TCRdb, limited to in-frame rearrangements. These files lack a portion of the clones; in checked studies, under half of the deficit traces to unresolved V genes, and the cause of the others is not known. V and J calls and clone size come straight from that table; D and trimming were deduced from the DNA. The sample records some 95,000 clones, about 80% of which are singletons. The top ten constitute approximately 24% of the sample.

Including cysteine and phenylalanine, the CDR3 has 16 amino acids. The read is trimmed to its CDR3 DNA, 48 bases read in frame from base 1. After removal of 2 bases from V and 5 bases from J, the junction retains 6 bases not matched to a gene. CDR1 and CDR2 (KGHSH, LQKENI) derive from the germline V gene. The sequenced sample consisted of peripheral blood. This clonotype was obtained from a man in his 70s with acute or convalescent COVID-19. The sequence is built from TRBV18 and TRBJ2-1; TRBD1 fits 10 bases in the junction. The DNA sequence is TGTGCCAGCTCACCATATGGGACAGGGGCGCACAATGAGCAGTTCTTC. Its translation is CASSPYGTGAHNEQFF.